This T cell receptor beta chain was recovered during a study of blood T cell repertoires in COVID-19. The CDR3 is 14 amino acids. Germline V gene lookup returns CDR1 MDHEN and CDR2 SYDVKM. Trimming stripped 2 bases from V and 0 bases from J, with 5 bases between. The data were produced by immunoSEQ multiplex PCR, yet TCRdb's version contains in-frame clones alone and is incomplete. The sample lists approximately 300,000 clones; roughly nine tenths were seen once. The TCR originated in a woman aged 25 to 39 who had recovered from COVID-19. The sequencing input was PBMCs or T cells enriched from blood (not recorded which). The chain recombines TRBV28 with TRBJ1-3; no firm D call. Here the CDR3 DNA reads TGTGCCAGCAGTTTACAGGTCTCTGGAAACACCATATATTTT. This translates into CASSLQVSGNTIYF.